Following are 27 T cell receptor beta chains from one sample sequenced in a study of low-dose radiotherapy and immunotherapy resistance in tumors. Covering alpha and beta chains, TRAV- and TRBV-specific primers were used for the first-strand cDNA. With a constant-region primer and a V-primer adapter, TCRs were subjected to roughly 20 PCR cycles of amplification. TCRdb fed the reads into MiXCR, producing one record per CDR3 protein. Here the sample spans 55,000 to 65,000 distinct CDR3 sequences, more than 20% being singletons. This sample's time point: before trial treatment. The sample here was PBMCs, taken before treatment. Receptors were obtained from a male donor with rectosigmoid adenocarcinoma.

In its sample, this clonotype was seen many times. The V call is TRBV19, the J call TRBJ2-5; 8 nucleotides align to TRBD1. In germline, CDR1 is LNHDA, CDR2 SQIVND (reference sequence). The ends lost 1 base at V and 5 bases at J; junction bases unmatched: 6. The CDR3 is 15 residues long. In DNA form, the CDR3 reads TGTGCCAGTAGTATAGGGCAGGGGGCTCGGGAGACCCAGTACTTC. This sequence encodes CASSIGQGARETQYF.

Notes on this clonotype: A far larger clone is just one base off, so this is likely a read error. The conserved final phenylalanine or tryptophan is absent from the CDR3, which likely points to a read error. The genes are TRBV6-6 and TRBJ1-3; D remains unclear. Trimming shortened V by 0 bases and J by 4 bases, and 10 bases separated the two germline ends. The CDR3 consists of 15 residues. Germline CDR1 MNHNY, CDR2 SVGAGI (reference sequence). CDR3 DNA sequence: TGTGCCAGCAGTTACTCCCCGGGATCAGGAAACACCATATATTCT. It translates to CASSYSPGSGNTIYS.

Comments on this clonotype: A far larger clone is only one base removed, so a read error is likely. V and J are TRBV7-9 and TRBJ2-7, with 7 bases matching TRBD2. Trimming took 10 bases from V and 7 from J; bases not matched to a gene: 7. The CDR3 has 11 residues. From germline, CDR1 is SEHNR and CDR2 FQNEAQ (reference sequence). The CDR3 protein is CAISSGDEQYF. CDR3 nucleotides: TGTGCCATATCCAGCGGGGATGAGCAGTACTTC.

V is TRBV5-8 and J is TRBJ2-1; 7 bases map to TRBD2. Germline lookup yields CDR1 SGHTS and CDR2 YDEGEE. The junction had 2 bases not matched to a gene; V was cut back by 0 bases and J by 5 bases. The CDR3 totals 14 residues. CDR3 DNA: TGTGCCAGCAGCTTGGGGGGACTAAACAATGAGCAGTTCTTC. Its protein is CASSLGGLNNEQFF.

The chain couples TRBV13 to TRBJ2-7; D gene unclear. This CDR3 has 14 residues. The V and J ends lost 3 bases and 6 bases respectively, with 15 bases between them. Germline V gene sequence: CDR1 PRHDT, CDR2 FYEKMQ (reference sequence). The CDR3 region is CASSFSSGDGEQYF. The CDR3 coding sequence is TGTGCCAGCAGCTTTTCCAGTGGAGACGGCGAGCAGTACTTC.

This clonotype was seen at least ten times. The J gene is TRBJ2-5, the V gene TRBV6-6; tentative D call: TRBD1 (6 bases). The CDR3 runs 13 residues. CDR1 is MNHNY, CDR2 SVGAGI, per germline (reference sequence). V lost 4 bases and J 5 bases, leaving 11 bases between the germline ends. The CDR3 sequence: CASSSQGGETQYF. CDR3 nucleotide sequence: TGTGCCAGCAGTTCACAGGGTGGGGAGACCCAGTACTTC.

Comment on this clonotype: This likely stems from a read error, as it lies one base from a far larger clone. V is TRBV28 and J is TRBJ2-7; 9 bases are a match to TRBD2. The V and J ends lost 5 bases and 6 bases, in that order; junction bases with no gene match: 11. This CDR3 has 15 residues. Looked up from germline, CDR1 is MDHEN and CDR2 is SYDVKM. CDR3 bases: TGTGCCAGCAGTCCAAAACCCTGGACTAGCGTCGAGCAGTACTTC. This translates into CASSPKPWTSVEQYF.

This clonotype appeared many times. V and J are TRBV7-9 and TRBJ2-2; D remains unclear. CDR1 is SEHNR and CDR2 is FQNEAQ in the germline V gene (reference sequence). The germline V and J ends were trimmed by 8 bases and 1 base, with 5 bases remaining between them. The CDR3 is 12 amino acids. The CDR3 sequence: CASPENTGELFF. Written as DNA, the CDR3 is TGTGCCAGCCCAGAGAACACCGGGGAGCTGTTTTTT.

This clonotype has a count of ten or more. The chain uses TRBV24-1 and TRBJ2-7; 7 nucleotides align to TRBD1. In germline, CDR1 is KGHDR, CDR2 SFDVKD. The trim removed 6 bases at V and 5 bases at J, leaving 6 bases unmatched. CDR3 size: 13 residues. CDR3 in amino acids: CATSPTGVDEQYF. The CDR3 nucleotides read TGTGCCACCAGTCCCACAGGGGTCGACGAGCAGTACTTC.

This clonotype was seen many times. The chain carries TRBV19 and TRBJ2-3, with 8 bases identical to TRBD2. This CDR3 region has 14 residues. V lost 10 bases to trimming and J lost 2 bases; unmatched junction nucleotides: 8. The V gene's germline CDR1 is LNHDA and CDR2 SQIVND (reference sequence). The DNA for the CDR3 is TGTGCCACCCGGGATAGCGGGGTCACAGATACGCAGTATTTT. Translation: CATRDSGVTDTQYF.

Many counts were recorded for this clonotype. The chain carries TRBV3-1 and TRBJ1-2; unclear D gene. Trimming took off 8 bases at V and 6 bases at J, with 16 bases between the two ends. The length of the CDR3 is 13 residues. Germline CDR1 is LGHDT and CDR2 is YNNKEL (reference sequence). This CDR3 is CASSSRMRDGYTF. The CDR3 bases are TGTGCCAGCTCCTCGAGGATGAGAGATGGCTACACCTTC.

This clonotype was counted at least ten times. The V and J genes are TRBV7-3 and TRBJ1-3, with a weak D call TRBD1 (6 bases). The CDR3 contains 16 residues. V was cut by 1 base and J by 8 bases, with 18 bases left in between. Germline V lookup: CDR1 SGHTA, CDR2 FQGTGA. DNA for the CDR3: TGTGCCAGCAGCTTAATCCCAGGGGAGACCTTGGACACCATATATTTT. Translating gives CASSLIPGETLDTIYF.

V gene TRBV29-1 combines with J gene TRBJ2-5, with 10 bases matching TRBD1. This CDR3 spans 13 amino acids. Trimming took 7 bases from V and 5 from J; bases not matched to a gene: 7. Per the germline V gene, CDR1 is SQVTM and CDR2 is ANQGSEA. As DNA, the CDR3 is TGCAGCGGAGGGACAGGGGCCCGGGAGACCCAGTACTTC. This gives the protein CSGGTGARETQYF.

This rearrangement joins TRBV7-2 to TRBJ2-2; 9 nucleotides align to TRBD1. The V and J ends lost 0 bases and 5 bases, in that order; junction bases with no gene match: 7. From germline, CDR1 is SGHTA and CDR2 FQGNSA. This CDR3 has 17 residues. The CDR3 here is CASSLAGVGQGTGELFF. CDR3 DNA: TGTGCCAGCAGCTTAGCTGGTGTTGGACAGGGGACCGGGGAGCTGTTTTTT.

This clonotype was recorded a few times. A far larger clone is one base from this, pointing to a likely read error. The CDR3 DNA follows: TGTGCCAGCAGTTCAGGACAGGGGCCGGTAGAGACCCAGTTCTTC. Translated, it gives CASSSGQGPVETQFF. The chain couples TRBV12-3 or TRBV12-4 to TRBJ2-1, with 9 nucleotides matching TRBD1. V was pared by 4 bases and J by 13 bases, with 14 bases of the junction left unmatched. The CDR3 runs 15 residues.

The chain has TRBV2 and TRBJ2-2; tentative D call: TRBD2 (6 bases). There are 16 residues in the CDR3. Trimming left V 6 bases short and J 6 bases short, with 20 bases between. Germline loops: CDR1 SNHLY, CDR2 FYNNEI. CDR3 bases: TGTGCCAGCAGCGGTATAGGGACTCTCCGACCCGGGGAGCTGTTTTTT. This sequence encodes CASSGIGTLRPGELFF.

This clonotype was counted at least ten times. The V and J genes are TRBV6-2 or TRBV6-3 and TRBJ2-2; 8 bases line up with TRBD1. Germline trimming cut 4 bases from V and 3 bases from J; bases unmatched to any gene: 4. This CDR3 comprises 15 residues. Looked up from germline, CDR1 is MNHEY and CDR2 is SVGEGT. CDR3 region: CASSSDRVYTGELFF. The CDR3, as DNA: TGTGCCAGCAGTTCGGACAGGGTTTACACCGGGGAGCTGTTTTTT.

By sample share, this clonotype is medium-sized (0.01 to 0.1%). This chain links TRBV5-4 with TRBJ2-1; D might be TRBD2 (6 bases). Trimming removed 4 bases at V and 0 bases at J, with 14 bases between. Germline V CDR1 and CDR2: SGHNT, YYREEE (reference sequence). The CDR3 spans 16 residues. This CDR3 is CASSTRLGRSYNEQFF. Written as DNA, the CDR3 is TGTGCCAGCAGCACACGACTAGGCCGCTCCTACAATGAGCAGTTCTTC. Together with reference TRBV5-4 and TRBJ2-1, the CDR3 gives the full variable domain: ETGVTQSPTHLIKTRGQQVTLRCSSQSGHNTVSWYQQALGQGPQFIFQYYREEENGRGNFPPRFSGLQFPNYSSELNVNALELDDSALYLCASSTRLGRSYNEQFFGPGTRLTVL.

In the case of this clonotype: Without the conserved terminal phenylalanine or tryptophan, this CDR3 likely stems from a read error. The chain joins TRBV28 to TRBJ2-7; D is perhaps TRBD1 (5 bases). The V gene lost 5 bases and the J gene lost 8 bases, with 19 bases spanning the gap. This CDR3 region has 14 residues. The germline gives CDR1 MDHEN, CDR2 SYDVKM. The CDR3: CASSPSGGTDKQYS. The CDR3 DNA sequence: TGTGCCAGCAGTCCGTCTGGCGGAACGGACAAGCAGTACTCC.

This clonotype was recorded at least ten times. This chain uses TRBV5-4 with TRBJ2-5; D perhaps matches TRBD2 (6 bases). Germline values: CDR1 SGHNT, CDR2 YYREEE (reference sequence). This CDR3 comprises 14 residues. Trimming shortened V by 4 bases and J by 4 bases, and 14 bases separated the two germline ends. The CDR3, as DNA: TGTGCCAGCAGCCAGGTCGGAGGGACAGAGACCCAGTACTTC. Protein sequence: CASSQVGGTETQYF.

As to this clonotype: Since a far larger clone is one base different, this is likely a read error. CDR3 region: CSVGNELGTSEQFF. For the CDR3, the DNA is TGCAGCGTTGGAAATGAACTAGGTACGAGCGAGCAGTTCTTC. The chain carries TRBV29-1 and TRBJ2-1; the D gene is possibly TRBD2 (5 bases). This CDR3 comprises 14 residues. Germline CDR1 reads SQVTM; CDR2 reads ANQGSEA. V lost 4 bases and J 10 bases, leaving 20 bases between the germline ends.

In this sample, this clonotype turned up once. The chain carries TRBV20-1 and TRBJ2-5; D perhaps matches TRBD1 (6 bases). The CDR3 runs 14 residues. V lost 2 bases and J 2 bases, leaving 12 bases between the germline ends. Germline CDR1 and CDR2: DFQATT and SNEGSKA (reference sequence). This CDR3 reads CSARPYRVQETQYF. CDR3 in DNA: TGCAGTGCTAGACCCTACAGGGTACAAGAGACCCAGTACTTC.

The chain uses TRBV29-1 and TRBJ1-1; TRBD1 aligns across 7 bases. This CDR3 has 12 residues. From germline, CDR1 is SQVTM and CDR2 ANQGSEA. Losses at the gene ends were 1 base for V and 11 bases for J; bases not matched to a gene: 7. The CDR3 bases are TGCAGCGTTGAAGGGGACAGCGATCGGGCTTTCTTT. It translates to CSVEGDSDRAFF.

This clonotype occurred a few times. The DNA is left out, because the CDR3 cannot be placed on it with certainty; the CDR3 is given as TCRdb lists it. The chain links TRBV7-9 to TRBJ2-2; TRBD1, the table's D call, lacks a check against the DNA. Germline CDR1 SEHNR, CDR2 FQNEAQ (reference sequence). Counting both end residues, the CDR3 totals 17 amino acids. This CDR3 is CASSQSAGVPGGELFFF.

As for this clonotype: This may come from a read error, since a much larger clone is one base off. The chain couples TRBV27 to TRBJ1-1; TRBD1 agrees at 7 bases. V lost 6 bases and J lost 3; bases outside the gene matches: 7. Per germline, CDR1 MNHEY and CDR2 SMNVEV (reference sequence). The CDR3 loop spans 14 amino acids. The CDR3 nucleotides read TGTGCCAGCAGACAGGGGCTTCCGGACACTGAAGCTTTCTTT. It translates to CASRQGLPDTEAFF.

Worth noting for this clonotype: Since a far larger clone is one base different, this is likely a read error. This chain joins TRBV6-2 or TRBV6-3 and TRBJ2-7, with 9 bases that match TRBD1. The CDR3 has 15 residues. The germline V gene has CDR1 MNHEY and CDR2 SVGEGT. In nucleotides, the CDR3 is TGTGCCAGCAGTAGAGGACAGGGGAACTACAATGAGCGGTTCTTC. Translating it yields CASSRGQGNYNERFF.

This clonotype is a singleton in its sample. A far larger clone is one nucleotide away, so this likely arose from a read error. The chain is built from TRBV29-1 and TRBJ2-7; TRBD2 might be the D (7 bases). This CDR3 has 13 amino acids. Germline V gene lookup returns CDR1 SQVTM and CDR2 ANQGSEA. Trimming took off 7 bases at V and 7 bases at J, with 20 bases between the two ends. CDR3 nucleotide sequence: TGCAGCGGACGGACGGGGGGCTACAATGAGCAGTACTTC. This translates into CSGRTGGYNEQYF.